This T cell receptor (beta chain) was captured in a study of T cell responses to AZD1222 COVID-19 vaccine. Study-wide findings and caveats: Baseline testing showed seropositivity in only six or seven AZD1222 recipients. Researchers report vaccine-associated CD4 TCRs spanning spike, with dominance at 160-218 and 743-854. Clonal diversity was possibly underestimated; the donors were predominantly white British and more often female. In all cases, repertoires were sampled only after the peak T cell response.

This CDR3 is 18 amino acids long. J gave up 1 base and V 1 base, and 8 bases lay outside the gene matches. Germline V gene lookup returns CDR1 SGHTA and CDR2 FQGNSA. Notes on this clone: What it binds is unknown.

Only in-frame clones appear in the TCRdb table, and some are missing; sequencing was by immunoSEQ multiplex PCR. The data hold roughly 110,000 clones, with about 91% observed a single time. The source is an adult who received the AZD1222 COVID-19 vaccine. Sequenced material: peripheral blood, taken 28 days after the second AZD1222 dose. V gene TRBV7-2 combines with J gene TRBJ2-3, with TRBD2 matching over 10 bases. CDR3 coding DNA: TGTGCCAGCAGCTTAGGGGCTAGCGGGGGATATGGCACAGATACGCAGTATTTT. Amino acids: CASSLGASGGYGTDTQYF.